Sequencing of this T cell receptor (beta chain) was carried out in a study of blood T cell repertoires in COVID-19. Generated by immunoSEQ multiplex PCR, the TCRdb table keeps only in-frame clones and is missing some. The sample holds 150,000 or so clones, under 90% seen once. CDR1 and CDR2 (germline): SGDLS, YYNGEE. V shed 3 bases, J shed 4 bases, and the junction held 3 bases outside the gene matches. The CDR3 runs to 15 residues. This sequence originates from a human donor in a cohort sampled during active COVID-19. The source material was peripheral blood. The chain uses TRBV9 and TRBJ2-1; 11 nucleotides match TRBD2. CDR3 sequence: CASSDLAGGYNEQFF. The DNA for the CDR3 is TGTGCCAGCAGCGACCTAGCGGGGGGATACAATGAGCAGTTCTTC.